The 28 T cell receptor beta chains presented below share a single source sample, sequenced in a study of early stage breast cancer tumors. The method was immunoSEQ multiplex PCR; TCRdb's version includes in-frame clones alone and lacks a portion of them. Here the sample spans around 25,000 clones, roughly two thirds being singletons. Sequences were obtained from breast tumor tissue. These receptors originate from a person aged 55 to 75 with breast cancer.

The chain is built from TRBV7-9 and TRBJ1-1; maybe TRBD1 (6 bases). This CDR3 spans 15 amino acids. V lost 3 bases and J 4 bases, leaving 15 bases between the germline ends. Germline V gene lookup returns CDR1 SEHNR and CDR2 FQNEAQ (reference sequence). The CDR3: CASSFPGRGFTEAFF. The CDR3 region has the DNA TGTGCCAGCAGCTTCCCGGGCAGGGGATTCACTGAAGCTTTCTTT.

The table lists this clone with a count of one. The chain has TRBV19 and TRBJ2-7, with 10 bases identical to TRBD2. The germline V gene encodes CDR1 LNHDA and CDR2 SQIVND (reference sequence). V lost 8 bases and J lost 4; bases outside the gene matches: 11. This CDR3 spans 15 amino acids. The CDR3 DNA reads as TGTGCCAGTGGAATCAGCGGGAGGGCCGGGTACGAGCAGTACTTC. It translates to CASGISGRAGYEQYF.

DNA of the CDR3: TGCGCCAGCAGCCAATTTGTATTAGCGGGACTTACCGGGGAGCTGTTTTTT. Its translation: CASSQFVLAGLTGELFF. This sequence joins TRBV4-1 and TRBJ2-2, with TRBD2 matching over 8 bases. The trim removed 2 bases at V and 5 bases at J, leaving 10 bases unmatched. The CDR3 length is 17 residues. In germline, CDR1 is MGHRA, CDR2 YSYEKL.

In its sample, this clone was seen a few times. The gene calls are TRBV7-2 and TRBJ1-5; a weak D match, TRBD1 (5 bases). The CDR3 consists of 16 residues. Germline CDR1 and CDR2: SGHTA and FQGNSA. Between the trimmed V and J ends, which lost 0 bases and 0 bases, there was a span of 9 bases. CDR3 in DNA: TGTGCCAGCAGCTTAGCGGCCCAGGGTAGCAATCAGCCCCAGCATTTT. Its translation is CASSLAAQGSNQPQHF. Based on the CDR3 plus reference TRBV7-2 and TRBJ1-5, the full variable domain is GAGVSQSPSNKVTEKGKDVELRCDPISGHTALYWYRQSLGQGLEFLIYFQGNSAPDKSGLPSDRFSAERTGGSVSTLTIQRTQQEDSAVYLCASSLAAQGSNQPQHFGDGTRLSIL.

In its sample, this clone was seen once. The chain joins TRBV7-2 to TRBJ1-2, with 8 bases lining up with TRBD1. Germline CDR1 and CDR2: SGHTA and FQGNSA. The CDR3 is 15 residues long. Losses at the gene ends were 6 bases for V and 8 bases for J; bases not matched to a gene: 14. The CDR3 loop is CASSPSRTGSYGYTF. CDR3 coding DNA: TGTGCCAGCAGTCCTTCTAGGACAGGGTCATACGGCTACACCTTC.

The J gene is TRBJ2-1, the V gene TRBV27; 9 bases are shared with TRBD2. This CDR3 comprises 16 residues. V shed 4 bases and J 4 bases; nucleotides not matched to a gene: 8. CDR1 MNHEY and CDR2 SMNVEV come from the germline V gene (reference sequence). Here the CDR3 DNA reads TGTGCCAGCAGTTCAAGGCCGGGACTAGCTTACAATGAGCAGTTCTTC. Translated: CASSSRPGLAYNEQFF.

The chain uses TRBV7-9 and TRBJ2-7; D unclear. Trimming shortened V by 2 bases and J by 3 bases, and 8 bases separated the two germline ends. The CDR3 is made up of 13 amino acids. Germline V gene sequence: CDR1 SEHNR, CDR2 FQNEAQ (reference sequence). CDR3 region: CASSLPGIYEQYF. Here the CDR3 DNA reads TGTGCCAGCAGCTTACCAGGCATCTACGAGCAGTACTTC.

This clone turned up a few times. The chain uses TRBV25-1 and TRBJ1-3; 7 bases map to TRBD1. The ends lost 5 bases at V and 0 bases at J; junction bases unmatched: 7. This CDR3 is built from 16 residues. Germline-derived CDR1 and CDR2 are MGHDK and SYGVNS. In nucleotides, the CDR3 is TGTGCCAGCAGTTTCCCCGGGACAGACTCTGGAAACACCATATATTTT. It yields the protein CASSFPGTDSGNTIYF.

This chain joins TRBV5-6 and TRBJ1-2; tentative D call: TRBD1 (5 bases). CDR3 length: 14 amino acids. Trimming stripped 3 bases from V and 2 bases from J, with 11 bases between. Looked up from germline, CDR1 is SGHDT and CDR2 is YYEEEE. This CDR3 reads CASSSGVRNYGYTF. CDR3 in DNA: TGTGCCAGCAGCTCGGGGGTACGAAACTATGGCTACACCTTC. The full variable domain, completed using reference TRBV5-6 and TRBJ1-2, is DAGVTQSPTHLIKTRGQQVTLRCSPKSGHDTVSWYQQALGQGPQFIFQYYEEEERQRGNFPDRFSGHQFPNYSSELNVNALLLGDSALYLCASSSGVRNYGYTFGSGTRLTVV.

This clone was detected only a few times. This chain uses TRBV5-4 with TRBJ2-5, with TRBD2 matching 8 bases. J was trimmed by 5 bases and V by 4 bases; bases with no gene match: 10. Germline-derived CDR1 and CDR2 are SGHNT and YYREEE (reference sequence). CDR3 length: 15 residues. CDR3 amino acids: CASSRTGGEGETQYF. Here the CDR3 DNA reads TGTGCCAGCAGCCGCACCGGGGGGGAGGGGGAGACCCAGTACTTC.

About this clone: The junction and the germline gene differ at one end; a read error may be behind it. The rearrangement uses TRBV28 and TRBJ1-5; D uncertain. This CDR3 is 10 amino acids long. Per the germline V gene, CDR1 is MDHEN and CDR2 is SYDVKM. The CDR3 spells CATSPSAQHF. DNA for the CDR3: TGTGCCACCAGTCCGTCGGCCCAGCATTTT.

This chain joins TRBV27 and TRBJ2-1; 8 nucleotides agree with TRBD2. V shed 5 bases, J shed 8 bases, and the junction held 14 bases outside the gene matches. Per germline, CDR1 MNHEY and CDR2 SMNVEV (reference sequence). CDR3 length: 16 residues. The CDR3 protein is CASSPAVGSGSYEQFF. Here the CDR3 DNA reads TGTGCCAGCAGTCCCGCCGTGGGGAGCGGGAGCTATGAGCAGTTCTTC.

This sequence joins TRBV5-1 and TRBJ1-2, with D tentatively TRBD1 (5 bases). Germline CDR1 reads SGHRS; CDR2 reads YFSETQ. The CDR3 covers 13 residues. Trimming shortened V by 0 bases and J by 7 bases, and 10 bases separated the two germline ends. Written as DNA, the CDR3 is TGCGCCAGCAGCTTGGTTGCGGGGCCTGGCTACACCTTC. This sequence encodes CASSLVAGPGYTF.

The rearrangement links TRBV5-1 to TRBJ1-4; 8 nucleotides align to TRBD1. The CDR3 extends over 14 amino acids. Germline trimming cut 7 bases from V and 5 bases from J; bases unmatched to any gene: 7. The V gene's germline CDR1 is SGHRS and CDR2 YFSETQ. The CDR3 DNA follows: TGCGCCAGCGGATTTCAGGGGGCCAATGAAAAACTGTTTTTT. This encodes CASGFQGANEKLFF.

In its sample, this clone was seen once. The chain combines TRBV6-6 with TRBJ2-1; 11 nucleotides match TRBD2. CDR3 length: 15 residues. The germline CDR1 and CDR2 sequences are MNHNY and SVGAGI (reference sequence). Germline trimming cut 2 bases from V and 9 bases from J; bases unmatched to any gene: 6. As DNA, the CDR3 is TGTGCCAGCAGTTACGACACTAGCGGGAGTTCTGAGCAGTTCTTC. It specifies CASSYDTSGSSEQFF.

V gene TRBV30 combines with J gene TRBJ2-1; 10 bases agree with TRBD2. Germline V gives CDR1 GTSNPN, CDR2 SVGIG (reference sequence). This CDR3 has 16 residues. V dropped 4 bases and J dropped 8; count of bases not matched to a gene: 14. The CDR3 sequence: CAWNSPWPSGSYEQFF. The CDR3 DNA reads as TGTGCCTGGAACTCCCCTTGGCCTAGCGGGAGTTATGAGCAGTTCTTC.

V is TRBV5-4 and J is TRBJ2-1; D call uncertain. The CDR3 is 11 residues long. Germline V CDR1 and CDR2: SGHNT, YYREEE (reference sequence). The V gene lost 2 bases and the J gene lost 7 bases, with 4 bases spanning the gap. The CDR3 DNA follows: TGTGCCAGCAGCTTCATTAATGAGCAGTTCTTC. It codes for CASSFINEQFF.

This clone was seen only a few times. V and J are TRBV5-8 and TRBJ2-7, with a weak D call TRBD2 (5 bases). Trimming removed 2 bases from V and 2 bases from J, with 8 bases in between. There are 13 residues in the CDR3. The germline V gene has CDR1 SGHTS and CDR2 YDEGEE. The CDR3 loop reads CASSFTGTYEQYF. DNA of the CDR3: TGTGCCAGCAGCTTTACGGGAACCTACGAGCAGTACTTC.

This clone was seen only a few times. The chain has TRBV9 and TRBJ1-1; D is undetermined. This CDR3 is built from 13 residues. Between the trimmed V and J ends, which lost 0 bases and 1 base, there was a span of 4 bases. Germline values: CDR1 SGDLS, CDR2 YYNGEE. The CDR3 region is CASSVVQNTEAFF. CDR3 sequence (DNA): TGTGCCAGCAGCGTAGTACAGAACACTGAAGCTTTCTTT. The whole variable domain, filled in from reference TRBV9 and TRBJ1-1, reads DSGVTQTPKHLITATGQRVTLRCSPRSGDLSVYWYQQSLDQGLQFLIQYYNGEERAKGNILERFSAQQFPDLHSELNLSSLELGDSALYFCASSVVQNTEAFFGQGTRLTVV.

The J gene is TRBJ2-3, the V gene TRBV5-4, with D perhaps matching TRBD1 (5 bases). The germline V and J ends were trimmed by 0 bases and 1 base, with 15 bases remaining between them. Germline CDR1 and CDR2: SGHNT and YYREEE (reference sequence). This CDR3 has 17 amino acids. CDR3 nucleotide sequence: TGTGCCAGCAGCTTGGGGCTAAGGGGTGGGGGCACAGATACGCAGTATTTT. This encodes CASSLGLRGGGTDTQYF.

This rearrangement joins TRBV7-9 to TRBJ2-7; 7 bases fit TRBD2. J gave up 4 bases and V 2 bases, and 11 bases lay outside the gene matches. The CDR3 length is 16 residues. Germline V CDR1 and CDR2: SEHNR, FQNEAQ (reference sequence). The CDR3 nucleotides read TGTGCCAGCAGCTTAAAGGTCGCGGGAGTAGTGTACGAGCAGTACTTC. Its translation: CASSLKVAGVVYEQYF. The full variable domain, rest sourced from reference TRBV7-9 and TRBJ2-7, is DTGVSQNPRHKITKRGQNVTFRCDPISEHNRLYWYRQTLGQGPEFLTYFQNEAQLEKSRLLSDRFSAERPKGSFSTLEIQRTEQGDSAMYLCASSLKVAGVVYEQYFGPGTRLTVT.

V is TRBV19 and J is TRBJ1-5; D gene unclear. This CDR3 comprises 16 residues. V shed 5 bases and J shed 7 bases, with 21 bases lying between them. Germline V gene sequence: CDR1 LNHDA, CDR2 SQIVND (reference sequence). The CDR3 region is CASSLSTVTIGQPQHF. For the CDR3, the DNA is TGTGCCAGTAGTCTCTCGACTGTGACCATTGGCCAGCCCCAGCATTTT.

CDR3 coding DNA: TGTGCCAGCTCACAAGCGACAGGGAACACTGAAGCTTTCTTT. It codes for CASSQATGNTEAFF. This chain joins TRBV18 and TRBJ1-1; maybe TRBD1 (6 bases). V shed 4 bases and J shed 1 base, with 10 bases lying between them. This CDR3 region has 14 residues. Germline V gene sequence: CDR1 KGHSH, CDR2 LQKENI.

The chain employs TRBV5-1 and TRBJ2-3, with 7 bases that match TRBD1. Germline lookup yields CDR1 SGHRS and CDR2 YFSETQ. The CDR3 spans 14 residues. After removal of 3 bases from V and 4 bases from J, the junction contained 5 bases not matched to a gene. CDR3 DNA: TGCGCCAGCAGCTGGGGACAGAGGGCAGATACGCAGTATTTT. Translating gives CASSWGQRADTQYF.

This sequence joins TRBV4-2 and TRBJ2-1, with 7 nucleotides matching TRBD2. The CDR3 has 16 residues. V gave up 1 base and J gave up 2 bases; unmatched junction bases: 5. The V gene's germline CDR1 is LGHNA and CDR2 YNFKEQ. CDR3 residues: CASSQVLAVTYNEQFF. The CDR3 DNA reads TGTGCCAGCAGCCAAGTCCTAGCGGTAACCTACAATGAGCAGTTCTTC.

This CDR3 is CASSLLGRGYNEQFF. DNA for the CDR3: TGTGCCAGCAGCTTATTGGGCAGGGGATACAATGAGCAGTTCTTC. The chain recombines TRBV7-9 with TRBJ2-1; D is possibly TRBD1 (6 bases). The V gene's germline CDR1 is SEHNR and CDR2 FQNEAQ (reference sequence). V was pared by 2 bases and J by 4 bases, with 12 bases between. The CDR3 consists of 15 residues.

The rearrangement links TRBV10-3 to TRBJ2-6; D is possibly TRBD1 (8 bases). V dropped 11 bases and J dropped 3 bases, with 20 bases sitting between them. Per the germline V gene, CDR1 is ENHRY and CDR2 is SYGVKD. CDR3 length equals 16 residues. Here the CDR3 reads CAVWGGQAYGANVLTF. The CDR3 DNA reads TGTGCCGTCTGGGGGGGACAGGCTTATGGGGCCAACGTCCTGACTTTC.

V usage is TRBV28 and J usage is TRBJ1-2; 7 bases are shared with TRBD1. Germline CDR1 is MDHEN and CDR2 is SYDVKM. J gave up 4 bases and V 7 bases, and 12 bases lay outside the gene matches. CDR3 length equals 15 residues. Here the CDR3 reads CASKPTMGQRYGYTF. The DNA for the CDR3 is TGTGCCAGCAAACCCACTATGGGACAGCGCTATGGCTACACCTTC.